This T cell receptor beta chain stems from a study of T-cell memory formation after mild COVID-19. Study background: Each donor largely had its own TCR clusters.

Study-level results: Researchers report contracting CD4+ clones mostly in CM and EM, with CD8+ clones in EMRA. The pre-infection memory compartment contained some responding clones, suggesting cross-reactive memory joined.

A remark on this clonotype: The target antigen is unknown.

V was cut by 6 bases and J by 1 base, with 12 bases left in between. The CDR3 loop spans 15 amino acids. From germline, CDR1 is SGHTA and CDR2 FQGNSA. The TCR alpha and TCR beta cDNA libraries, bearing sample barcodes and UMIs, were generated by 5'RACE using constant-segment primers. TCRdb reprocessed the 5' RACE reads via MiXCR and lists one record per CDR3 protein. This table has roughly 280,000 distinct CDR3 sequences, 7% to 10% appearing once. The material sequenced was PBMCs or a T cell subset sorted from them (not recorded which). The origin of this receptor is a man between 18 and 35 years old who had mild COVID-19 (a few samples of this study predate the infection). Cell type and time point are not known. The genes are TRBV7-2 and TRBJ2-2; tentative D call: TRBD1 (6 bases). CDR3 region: CASRILQGNTGELFF. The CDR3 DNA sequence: TGTGCCAGCAGAATTCTACAGGGGAACACCGGGGAGCTGTTTTTT.